Below, 7 T cell receptor beta chains from the same sample are listed, as sequenced in a study of T cells after yellow fever vaccination. From the 5' RACE reads, TCRdb called clonotypes with MiXCR, one entry per CDR3 protein. The data hold hundreds of thousands of distinct CDR3 sequences, with 8.5% to 10% observed a single time. The sample in question was PBMCs, obtained on the day of the first yellow fever vaccination. The receptors here all came from a man between 18 and 35 years old who received the YFV17D yellow fever vaccine.

The chain recombines TRBV5-5 with TRBJ2-2; D possibly matches TRBD1 or TRBD2 (5 bases each). CDR3 length: 17 residues. The V gene's germline CDR1 is SGHKS and CDR2 YYEKEE (reference sequence). The V gene lost 4 bases and the J gene lost 3 bases, with 19 bases spanning the gap. The CDR3: CASSPGTVQPDTGELFF. For the CDR3, the DNA is TGTGCCAGCAGCCCGGGGACCGTACAGCCCGACACCGGGGAGCTGTTTTTT.

Only a few counts were recorded for this clonotype. V usage is TRBV18 and J usage is TRBJ2-6; D gene ambiguous. Germline lookup yields CDR1 KGHSH and CDR2 LQKENI. The CDR3 sequence is 14 residues long. Trimming took off 2 bases at V and 8 bases at J, with 10 bases between the two ends. CDR3 DNA: TGTGCCAGCTCACCAGGGTCCCACCCCAACGTCCTGACTTTC. Translation gives CASSPGSHPNVLTF.

This rearrangement joins TRBV5-1 to TRBJ2-3, with 15 bases lining up with TRBD2. In germline, CDR1 is SGHRS, CDR2 YFSETQ. The CDR3 totals 19 residues. Trimming took 5 bases from V and 1 from J; bases not matched to a gene: 11. The CDR3: CASRASGTSGGFGTDTQYF. The CDR3 region has the DNA TGCGCCAGCAGAGCCTCTGGGACTAGCGGGGGGTTTGGCACAGATACGCAGTATTTT.

This clonotype was counted at least ten times. The rearrangement uses TRBV7-2 and TRBJ2-3; D may correspond to TRBD1 or TRBD2 (6 bases each). From germline, CDR1 is SGHTA and CDR2 FQGNSA. The CDR3 contains 16 residues. V was trimmed by 2 bases and J by 1 base, leaving 13 bases between them. The CDR3 DNA reads as TGTGCCAGCAGCTTATCCCCGGGGGCGGGCACAGATACGCAGTATTTT. Protein product: CASSLSPGAGTDTQYF. The entire variable domain, with the rest obtained from reference TRBV7-2 and TRBJ2-3, is as follows: GAGVSQSPSNKVTEKGKDVELRCDPISGHTALYWYRQSLGQGLEFLIYFQGNSAPDKSGLPSDRFSAERTGGSVSTLTIQRTQQEDSAVYLCASSLSPGAGTDTQYFGPGTRLTVL.

The sample holds many counts of this clonotype. The chain joins TRBV6-5 to TRBJ1-1; tentatively, D is TRBD1 (6 bases). The CDR3 loop spans 15 amino acids. CDR1 and CDR2 from the germline V gene are MNHEY and SVGAGI. With 1 base removed from V and 3 bases from J, the gap between germline ends came to 12 bases. The CDR3 nucleotides read TGTGCCAGCAGTTACTTTCACGGACAGTACACTGAAGCTTTCTTT. Encoded protein: CASSYFHGQYTEAFF.

The chain joins TRBV10-3 to TRBJ1-5; 8 nucleotides match TRBD1. The CDR3 runs 13 residues. Losses at the gene ends were 6 bases for V and 7 bases for J; bases not matched to a gene: 5. Germline lookup yields CDR1 ENHRY and CDR2 SYGVKD. The CDR3 DNA sequence: TGTGCCATCAGACAGGGGGAGAGGCAGCCCCAGCATTTT. Its protein product is CAIRQGERQPQHF.

The J gene is TRBJ1-3, the V gene TRBV20-1, with TRBD1 as a possible D gene (5 bases). Germline lookup yields CDR1 DFQATT and CDR2 SNEGSKA (reference sequence). The CDR3 totals 15 residues. V was trimmed by 3 bases and J by 4 bases, leaving 16 bases between them. The CDR3 coding sequence is TGCAGTGCTAGGAGGGACCCCACAGTAGGAAACACCATATATTTT. This gives the protein CSARRDPTVGNTIYF.